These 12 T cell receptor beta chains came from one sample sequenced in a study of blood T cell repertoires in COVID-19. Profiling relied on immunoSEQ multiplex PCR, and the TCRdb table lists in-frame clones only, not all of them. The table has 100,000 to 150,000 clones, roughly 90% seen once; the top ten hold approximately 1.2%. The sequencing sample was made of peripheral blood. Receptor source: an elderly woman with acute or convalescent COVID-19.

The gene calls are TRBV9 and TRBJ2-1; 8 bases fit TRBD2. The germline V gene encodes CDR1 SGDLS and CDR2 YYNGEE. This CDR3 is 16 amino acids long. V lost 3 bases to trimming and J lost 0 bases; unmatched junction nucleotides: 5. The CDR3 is CASSAGGSGSYNEQFF. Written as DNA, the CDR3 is TGTGCCAGCAGCGCGGGAGGGAGCGGCTCCTACAATGAGCAGTTCTTC.

CDR3 nucleotide sequence: TGTGCCAGCACCCTAGACAGGGGAGTTGGCGAGCAGTACTTC. Its protein product is CASTLDRGVGEQYF. V and J are TRBV2 and TRBJ2-7, with 8 bases fitting TRBD1. The V segment lost 7 bases and the J segment 6 bases; nucleotides outside the gene matches: 11. The germline V gene has CDR1 SNHLY and CDR2 FYNNEI. CDR3 length: 14 amino acids.

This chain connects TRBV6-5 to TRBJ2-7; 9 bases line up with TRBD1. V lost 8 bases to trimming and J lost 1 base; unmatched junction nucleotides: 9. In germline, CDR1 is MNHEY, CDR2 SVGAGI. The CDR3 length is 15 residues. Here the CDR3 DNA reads TGTGCCAGCCGACTTAGGGACAGGGCGTCCTACGAGCAGTACTTC. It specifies CASRLRDRASYEQYF.

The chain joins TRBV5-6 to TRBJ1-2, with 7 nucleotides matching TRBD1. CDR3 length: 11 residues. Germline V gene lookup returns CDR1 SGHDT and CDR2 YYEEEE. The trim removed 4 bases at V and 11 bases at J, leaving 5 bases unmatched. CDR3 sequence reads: CASSRQGGYTF. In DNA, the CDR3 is TGTGCCAGCAGCCGACAGGGTGGTTACACCTTC. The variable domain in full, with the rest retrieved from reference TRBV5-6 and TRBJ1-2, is DAGVTQSPTHLIKTRGQQVTLRCSPKSGHDTVSWYQQALGQGPQFIFQYYEEEERQRGNFPDRFSGHQFPNYSSELNVNALLLGDSALYLCASSRQGGYTFGSGTRLTVV.

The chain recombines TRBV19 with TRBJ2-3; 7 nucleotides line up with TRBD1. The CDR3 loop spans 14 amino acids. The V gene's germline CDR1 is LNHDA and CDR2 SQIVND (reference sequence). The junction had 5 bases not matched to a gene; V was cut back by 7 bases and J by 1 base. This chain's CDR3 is CASNRGWGTDTQYF. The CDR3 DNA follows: TGTGCCAGTAACAGGGGCTGGGGCACAGATACGCAGTATTTT.

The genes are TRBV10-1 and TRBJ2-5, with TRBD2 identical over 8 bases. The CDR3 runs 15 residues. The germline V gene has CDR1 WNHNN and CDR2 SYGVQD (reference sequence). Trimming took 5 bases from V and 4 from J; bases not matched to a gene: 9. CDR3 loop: CASSRSAGGGETQYF. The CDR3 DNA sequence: TGCGCCAGCAGTAGATCGGCGGGAGGAGGAGAGACCCAGTACTTC.

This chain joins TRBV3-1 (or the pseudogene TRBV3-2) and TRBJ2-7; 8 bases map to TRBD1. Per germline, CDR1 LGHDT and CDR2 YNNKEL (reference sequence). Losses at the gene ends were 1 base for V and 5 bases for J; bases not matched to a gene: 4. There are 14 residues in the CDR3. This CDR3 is CASSQGTGTNEQYF. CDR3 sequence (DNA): TGTGCCAGCAGCCAAGGGACAGGGACAAACGAGCAGTACTTC.

The CDR3 DNA is TGTGCCAGCAGGCGAGAGAACTATGGCTACACCTTC. It specifies CASRRENYGYTF. The rearrangement uses TRBV6-6 and TRBJ1-2, with D unresolved. The germline V gene has CDR1 MNHNY and CDR2 SVGAGI (reference sequence). This CDR3 region has 12 residues. V was pared by 6 bases and J by 2 bases, with 7 bases between.

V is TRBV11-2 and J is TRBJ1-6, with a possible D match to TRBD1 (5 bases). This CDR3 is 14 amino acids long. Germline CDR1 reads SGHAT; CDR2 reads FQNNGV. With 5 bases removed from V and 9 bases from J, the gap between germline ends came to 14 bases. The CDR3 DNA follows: TGTGCCAGCAGCGTGACTAGGGGCGGTTCACCCCTCCACTTT. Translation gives CASSVTRGGSPLHF.

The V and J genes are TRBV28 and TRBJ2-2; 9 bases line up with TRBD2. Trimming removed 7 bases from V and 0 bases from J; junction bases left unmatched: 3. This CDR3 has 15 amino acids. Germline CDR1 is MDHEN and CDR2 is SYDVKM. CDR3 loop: CASTLAGANTGELFF. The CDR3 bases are TGTGCCAGCACCTTAGCGGGAGCGAACACCGGGGAGCTGTTTTTT.

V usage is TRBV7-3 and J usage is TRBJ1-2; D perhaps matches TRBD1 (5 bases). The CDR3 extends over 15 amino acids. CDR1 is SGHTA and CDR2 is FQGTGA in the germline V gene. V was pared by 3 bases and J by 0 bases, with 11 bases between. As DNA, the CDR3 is TGTGCCAGCAGCTTGCAGGGCCCCACTAACTATGGCTACACCTTC. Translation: CASSLQGPTNYGYTF.

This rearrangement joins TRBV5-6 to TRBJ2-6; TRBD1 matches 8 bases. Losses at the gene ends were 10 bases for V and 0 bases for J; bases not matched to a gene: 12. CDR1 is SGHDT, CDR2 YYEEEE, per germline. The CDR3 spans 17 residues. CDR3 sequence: CASVRDRSSSGANVLTF. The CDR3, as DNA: TGTGCCTCTGTCCGGGACAGGTCCTCCTCTGGGGCCAACGTCCTGACTTTC.